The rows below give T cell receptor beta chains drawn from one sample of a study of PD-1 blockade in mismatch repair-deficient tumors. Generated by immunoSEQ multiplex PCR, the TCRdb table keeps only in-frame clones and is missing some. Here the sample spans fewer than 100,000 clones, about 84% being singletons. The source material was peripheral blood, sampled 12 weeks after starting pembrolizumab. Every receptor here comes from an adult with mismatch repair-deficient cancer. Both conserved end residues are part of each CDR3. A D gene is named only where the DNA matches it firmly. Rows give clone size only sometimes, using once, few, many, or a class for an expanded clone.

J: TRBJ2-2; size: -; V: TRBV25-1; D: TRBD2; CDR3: CASSALAESTGELFF; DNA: TGTGCCAGCAGTGCCCTAGCGGAGTCTACCGGGGAGCTGTTTTTT
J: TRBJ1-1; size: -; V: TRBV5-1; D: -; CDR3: CASSWDTGNTEAFF; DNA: TGCGCCAGCAGCTGGGACACAGGGAACACTGAAGCTTTCTTT
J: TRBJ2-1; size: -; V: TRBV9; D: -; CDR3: CASSSTSREQFF; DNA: TGTGCCAGCAGCAGTACTTCTCGGGAGCAGTTCTTC
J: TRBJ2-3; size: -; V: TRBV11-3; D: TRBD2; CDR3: CASSLLAGSDTQYF; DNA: TGTGCCAGCAGCTTACTAGCGGGTTCAGATACGCAGTATTTT
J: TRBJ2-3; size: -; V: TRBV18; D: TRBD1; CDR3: CASRPAGGRGTDTQYF; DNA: TGTGCCAGCCGCCCGGCAGGGGGCCGCGGCACAGATACGCAGTATTTT
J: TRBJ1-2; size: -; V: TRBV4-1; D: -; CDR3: CASSHPGLSNYGYTF; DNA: TGCGCCAGCAGCCACCCGGGACTCTCAAACTATGGCTACACCTTC
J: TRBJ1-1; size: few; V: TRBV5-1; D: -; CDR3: CASSSGGQRNTEAFF; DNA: TGCGCCAGCAGCTCGGGAGGACAGCGGAACACTGAAGCTTTCTTT
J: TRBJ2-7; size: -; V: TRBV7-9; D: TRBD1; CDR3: CASSLYRGQGIGEQYF; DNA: TGTGCCAGCAGCCTGTACCGGGGACAGGGGATTGGGGAGCAGTACTTC
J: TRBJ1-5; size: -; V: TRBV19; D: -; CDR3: CASSIRQVWSNQPQHF; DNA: TGTGCCAGTAGTATTCGACAGGTATGGAGCAATCAGCCCCAGCATTTT
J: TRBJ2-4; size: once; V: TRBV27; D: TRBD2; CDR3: CASSSPGRVGKNIQYF; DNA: TGTGCCAGCAGTTCCCCGGGGAGGGTAGGAAAAAACATTCAGTACTTC
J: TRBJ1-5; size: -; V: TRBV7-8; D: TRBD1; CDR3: CASSSRGRGLNNQPQHF; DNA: TGTGCCAGCAGCTCCCGGGGGAGGGGGCTTAACAATCAGCCCCAGCATTTT
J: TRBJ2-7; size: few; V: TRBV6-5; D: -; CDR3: CASSYHRERSYEQYF; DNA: TGTGCCAGCAGTTACCACCGGGAGCGCAGCTACGAGCAGTACTTC
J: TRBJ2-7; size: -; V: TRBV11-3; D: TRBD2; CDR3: CASSLGTSSIYEQYF; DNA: TGTGCCAGCAGCCTCGGGACTAGCAGCATCTACGAGCAGTACTTC
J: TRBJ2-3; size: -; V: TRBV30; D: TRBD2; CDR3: CAWSAGLAGKGDTQYF; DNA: TGTGCCTGGAGTGCCGGACTAGCGGGAAAAGGGGATACGCAGTATTTT
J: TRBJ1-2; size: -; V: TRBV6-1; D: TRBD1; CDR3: CASSPQGGRGYTF; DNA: TGTGCCAGCAGTCCTCAGGGGGGCCGTGGCTACACCTTC
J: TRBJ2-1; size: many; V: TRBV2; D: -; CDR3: CASSVGNEQFF; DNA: TGTGCCAGCAGTGTTGGCAATGAGCAGTTCTTC
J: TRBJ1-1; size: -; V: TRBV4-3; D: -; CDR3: CASSLTRETEAFF; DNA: TGCGCCAGCAGCCTCACAAGGGAGACTGAAGCTTTCTTT
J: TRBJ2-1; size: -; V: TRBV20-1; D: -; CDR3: CSAGGHEQFF; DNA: TGCAGTGCTGGAGGACACGAGCAGTTCTTC
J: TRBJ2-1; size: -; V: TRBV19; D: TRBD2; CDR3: CASRILAGLGEQFF; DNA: TGTGCCAGTCGCATTCTAGCGGGACTTGGCGAGCAGTTCTTC
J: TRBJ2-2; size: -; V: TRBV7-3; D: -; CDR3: CASSLGRNTGELFF; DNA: TGTGCCAGCAGCTTAGGCAGAAACACCGGGGAGCTGTTTTTT
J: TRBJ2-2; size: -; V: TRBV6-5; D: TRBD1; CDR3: CASSQDRVDTGELFF; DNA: TGTGCCAGCAGCCAAGACAGGGTGGACACCGGGGAGCTGTTTTTT
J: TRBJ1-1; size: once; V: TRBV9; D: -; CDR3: CASSLGQTNTEAFF; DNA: TGTGCCAGCAGCCTCGGACAGACGAACACTGAAGCTTTCTTT
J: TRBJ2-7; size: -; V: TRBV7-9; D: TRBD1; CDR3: CASSPVGQGNYEQYF; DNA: TGTGCCAGCAGCCCCGTCGGACAGGGAAACTACGAGCAGTACTTC
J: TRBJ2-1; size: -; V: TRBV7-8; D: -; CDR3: CASSLFRSRNEQFF; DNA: TGTGCCAGCAGCTTATTCAGGTCGAGGAATGAGCAGTTCTTC
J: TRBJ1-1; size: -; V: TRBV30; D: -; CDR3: CAWSLNTEAFF; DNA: TGTGCCTGGAGTCTGAACACTGAAGCTTTCTTT
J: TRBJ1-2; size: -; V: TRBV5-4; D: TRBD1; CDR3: CASSLRDRVAGGYTF; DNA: TGTGCCAGCAGCTTGAGGGACAGGGTTGCAGGGGGCTACACCTTC
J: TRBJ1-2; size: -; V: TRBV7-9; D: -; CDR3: CASSQRGGLVRTDNYGYTF; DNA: TGTGCCAGCAGTCAACGTGGGGGGTTGGTGAGGACAGATAACTATGGCTACACCTTC
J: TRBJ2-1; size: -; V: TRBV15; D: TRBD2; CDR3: CATSDTGTSGYNEQFF; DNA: TGTGCCACCAGCGACACTGGGACTAGCGGCTACAATGAGCAGTTCTTC
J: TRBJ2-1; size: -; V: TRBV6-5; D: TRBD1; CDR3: CASSPGTGSYNEQFF; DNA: TGTGCCAGCAGTCCAGGGACAGGCTCCTACAATGAGCAGTTCTTC
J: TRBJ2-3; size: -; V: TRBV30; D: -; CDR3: CAWSVRGAMRLSTDTQYF; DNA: TGTGCCTGGAGTGTAAGGGGGGCTATGCGTCTGAGCACAGATACGCAGTATTTT
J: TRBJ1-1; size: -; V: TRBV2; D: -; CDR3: CASSSQGNTEAFF; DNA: TGTGCCAGCAGTTCCCAGGGTAACACTGAAGCTTTCTTT
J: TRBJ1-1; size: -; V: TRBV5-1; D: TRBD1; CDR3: CASSLYGTDDTEAFF; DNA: TGCGCCAGCAGCTTGTATGGGACAGACGACACTGAAGCTTTCTTT
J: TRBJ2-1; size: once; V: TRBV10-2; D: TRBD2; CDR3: CASSVRTSGRGEQFF; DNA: TGCGCCAGCAGTGTAAGGACTAGCGGGAGGGGCGAGCAGTTCTTC
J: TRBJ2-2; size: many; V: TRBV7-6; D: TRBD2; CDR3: CASSPTPGTRFHGELFF; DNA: TGTGCCAGCAGCCCCACCCCAGGGACTAGGTTTCACGGGGAGCTGTTTTTT
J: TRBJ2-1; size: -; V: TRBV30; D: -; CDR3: CAWSVGLEQFF; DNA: TGTGCCTGGAGTGTGGGACTGGAGCAGTTCTTC
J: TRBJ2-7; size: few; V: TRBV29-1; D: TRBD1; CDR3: CSVDSTGGVYEQYF; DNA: TGCAGCGTTGACTCGACAGGGGGAGTCTACGAGCAGTACTTC
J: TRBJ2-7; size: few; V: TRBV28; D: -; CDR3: CASSSQRGATYEQYF; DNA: TGTGCCAGCAGTTCCCAGAGGGGGGCGACTTACGAGCAGTACTTC
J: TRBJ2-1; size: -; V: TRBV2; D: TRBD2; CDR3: CASRTSGRANEQFF; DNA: TGTGCCAGCCGAACTAGCGGGAGGGCCAATGAGCAGTTCTTC
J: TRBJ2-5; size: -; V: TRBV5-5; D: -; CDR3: CASSPPGAAGETQYF; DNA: TGTGCCAGCAGCCCTCCAGGAGCAGCAGGAGAGACCCAGTACTTC
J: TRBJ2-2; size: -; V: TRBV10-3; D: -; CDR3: CAISERGARNTGELFF; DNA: TGTGCCATCAGTGAGAGGGGTGCCAGAAACACCGGGGAGCTGTTTTTT
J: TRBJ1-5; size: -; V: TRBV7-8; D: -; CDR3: CASSLKGAEPQHF; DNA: TGTGCCAGCAGCTTAAAGGGCGCGGAGCCCCAGCATTTT
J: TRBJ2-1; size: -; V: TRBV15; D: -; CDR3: CATSRDRNEQFF; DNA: TGTGCCACCAGCAGAGATCGAAATGAGCAGTTCTTC
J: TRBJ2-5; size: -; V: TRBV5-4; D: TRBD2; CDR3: CASSPGQGLAGETQYF; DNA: TGTGCCAGCAGCCCGGGACAGGGACTAGCGGGAGAGACCCAGTACTTC
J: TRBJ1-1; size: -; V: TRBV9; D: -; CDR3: CASSVEGFTEAFF; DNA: TGTGCCAGCAGCGTAGAGGGGTTCACTGAAGCTTTCTTT
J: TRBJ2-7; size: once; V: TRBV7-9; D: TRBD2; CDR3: CASSSTSGEGHEQYF; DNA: TGTGCCAGCAGCTCGACTAGCGGGGAAGGGCACGAGCAGTACTTC
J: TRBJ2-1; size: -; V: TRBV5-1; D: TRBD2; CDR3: CASSPGLAGGVYNEQFF; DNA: TGCGCCAGCAGCCCGGGACTAGCGGGAGGAGTCTACAATGAGCAGTTCTTC
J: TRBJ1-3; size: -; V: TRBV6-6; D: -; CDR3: CASRGLPGNTIYF; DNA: TGTGCCAGCCGGGGATTACCTGGAAACACCATATATTTT
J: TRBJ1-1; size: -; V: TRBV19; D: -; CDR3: CASSIQGWDTEAFF; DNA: TGTGCCAGTAGTATCCAGGGCTGGGACACTGAAGCTTTCTTT
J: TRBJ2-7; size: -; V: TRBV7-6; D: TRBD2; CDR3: CASSLILAGGSGEQYF; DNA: TGTGCCAGCAGCTTAATACTAGCGGGAGGTAGCGGCGAGCAGTACTTC
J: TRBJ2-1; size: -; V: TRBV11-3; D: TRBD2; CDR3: CASSQGLAGGPSNEQFF; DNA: TGTGCCAGCAGCCAGGGACTAGCGGGAGGGCCGAGCAATGAGCAGTTCTTC
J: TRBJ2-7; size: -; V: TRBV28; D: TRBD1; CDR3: CASSPGGSYEQYF; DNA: TGTGCCAGCAGTCCAGGGGGCTCTTACGAGCAGTACTTC
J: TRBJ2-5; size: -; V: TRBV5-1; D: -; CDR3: CASSLSVGQETQYF; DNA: TGCGCCAGCAGCTTAAGCGTAGGGCAAGAGACCCAGTACTTC
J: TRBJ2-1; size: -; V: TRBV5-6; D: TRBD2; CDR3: CASSQNLAGVGNEQFF; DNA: TGTGCCAGCAGCCAGAATCTAGCGGGAGTGGGCAATGAGCAGTTCTTC
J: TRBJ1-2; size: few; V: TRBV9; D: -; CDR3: CASSVGPAPNYGYTF; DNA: TGTGCCAGCAGCGTAGGACCGGCCCCTAACTATGGCTACACCTTC
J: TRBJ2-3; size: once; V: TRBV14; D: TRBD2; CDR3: CASSQTSGRTDTQYF; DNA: TGTGCCAGCAGCCAAACTAGCGGGAGAACAGATACGCAGTATTTT
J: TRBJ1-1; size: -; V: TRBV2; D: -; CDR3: CASSEVGRVTEAFF; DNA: TGTGCCAGCAGTGAAGTCGGTCGGGTCACTGAAGCTTTCTTT
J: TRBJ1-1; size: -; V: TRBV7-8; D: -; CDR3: CASSLTESNTEAFF; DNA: TGTGCCAGCAGCCTTACGGAATCGAACACTGAAGCTTTCTTT